The sample holds many counts of the clone carrying this T cell receptor beta chain. Antigen: not known. Time point denoted: newly diagnosed GD, antithyroid drugs for less than 3 months. The TCR library used RNA extracted from PBMCs. The data derive from a study of regulatory T cells in long-lasting Graves disease. Both iRepertoire HTBI primers and Arm-PCR of CDR3 regions were used to build the TCR beta libraries. Methods used by the authors: Detected in the samples were 62 TRBV and under 15 TRBJ segments. TCRdb re-analysed the multiplex PCR reads in MiXCR, keeping a single row per CDR3 protein. TCRdb, rather than the study authors, made the V and J calls. The sample holds about 540,000 distinct CDR3 sequences, less than 15% seen once. Overall study findings and caveats: Gene preferences differed: TRBV28, TRBJ1-2, TRBJ2-5 in persistent cases.

The CDR3 extends over 18 amino acids. Germline-derived CDR1 and CDR2 are SGHDN and FVKESK. V dropped 5 bases and J dropped 5; count of bases not matched to a gene: 12. These data also featured in a second study, about T cells in Graves' hyperthyroidism and ophthalmopathy.

V gene TRBV14 combines with J gene TRBJ2-1, with TRBD2 identical over 13 bases. The source material was peripheral blood mononuclear cells (PBMCs), sampled at new diagnosis, from a patient treated with antithyroid drugs. This clonotype originated in a young man with Graves disease. The CDR3: CASSKRGGLAGVDNEQFF. CDR3 nucleotides: TGTGCCAGCAGCAAAAGAGGCGGACTAGCGGGAGTAGACAATGAGCAGTTCTTC.